The 9 T cell receptor beta chains listed next were all sequenced from one sample in a study of Ad26.COV2.S vaccination and SARS-CoV-2 variants. Treatment specified: some 20 received Ad26.COV2.S at low or high dose, single or two shots; roughly five received placebo; per-sample allocation not given. Sampling was done on day 63 after the first vaccine or placebo injection. Sequencing was performed with immunoSEQ multiplex PCR; in TCRdb, only in-frame clones are kept and a portion is missing. The sample has a few hundred thousand clones; approximately 90% are singletons. Material: peripheral blood, obtained in a trial of Ad26.COV2.S vaccine versus placebo. These receptors all stem from a person aged 18-60 years who received the Ad26.COV2.S COVID-19 vaccine or a placebo.

V usage is TRBV6-6 and J usage is TRBJ2-1, with TRBD1 matching 7 bases. The V gene end was trimmed by 7 bases and the J gene end by 7 bases; junction bases not matched to a gene: 4. This CDR3 is 12 amino acids long. In germline, CDR1 is MNHNY, CDR2 SVGAGI (reference sequence). The CDR3 DNA sequence: TGTGCCAGCAATAGACAGGGAAATGAGCAGTTCTTC. It encodes CASNRQGNEQFF.

The genes are TRBV24-1 and TRBJ1-3; TRBD1 might be the D (5 bases). Per the germline V gene, CDR1 is KGHDR and CDR2 is SFDVKD. The CDR3 loop spans 18 amino acids. V was pared by 0 bases and J by 0 bases, with 14 bases between. The CDR3 nucleotides are TGTGCCACCAGTGATTTGCGGGTAGGGGAGAGCTCTGGAAACACCATATATTTT. This gives the protein CATSDLRVGESSGNTIYF.

This chain links TRBV28 with TRBJ1-5; no reliable D call. V lost 6 bases to trimming and J lost 9 bases, with 9 bases between them. Germline-derived CDR1 and CDR2 are MDHEN and SYDVKM. This CDR3 contains 11 residues. CDR3 protein: CASSSIRPQHF. The DNA for the CDR3 is TGTGCCAGCAGCTCAATACGGCCCCAGCATTTT.

V and J are TRBV6-2 or TRBV6-3 and TRBJ2-1; 8 bases line up with TRBD2. Germline loops: CDR1 MNHEY, CDR2 SVGEGT. The CDR3 runs to 15 residues. The trim removed 4 bases at V and 2 bases at J, leaving 4 bases unmatched. The CDR3 sequence is CASSFRGGPYNEQFF. The CDR3 DNA is TGTGCCAGCAGTTTTCGGGGGGGCCCCTACAATGAGCAGTTCTTC.

This clone was observed once. The rearrangement joins TRBV5-1 to TRBJ2-1; 9 positions match TRBD1. The junction had 10 bases not matched to a gene; V was cut back by 5 bases and J by 7 bases. CDR1 SGHRS and CDR2 YFSETQ come from the germline V gene. The CDR3 is made up of 15 amino acids. The chain's CDR3 is CASRWEQGAGNEQFF. For the CDR3, the DNA is TGCGCCAGCAGGTGGGAACAGGGGGCGGGGAATGAGCAGTTCTTC.

The chain uses TRBV30 and TRBJ2-1, with 10 bases lining up with TRBD2. CDR3 length equals 14 residues. Germline V gives CDR1 GTSNPN, CDR2 SVGIG (reference sequence). The V gene end was trimmed by 0 bases and the J gene end by 15 bases; junction bases not matched to a gene: 11. This CDR3 reads CAWSVVQRGGPRFF. CDR3 nucleotide sequence: TGTGCCTGGAGTGTGGTCCAGCGGGGGGGCCCTCGGTTCTTC.

In nucleotides, the CDR3 is TGTGCCAGCAGCTGGGGGACAGTTCACGGCCAGCCCCAGCATTTT. This gives the protein CASSWGTVHGQPQHF. This chain links TRBV7-2 with TRBJ1-5, with 7 bases identical to TRBD1. This CDR3 comprises 15 residues. J was trimmed by 7 bases and V by 4 bases; bases with no gene match: 10. Germline V gives CDR1 SGHTA, CDR2 FQGNSA.

This chain links TRBV7-9 with TRBJ2-7, with TRBD2 as a possible D gene (5 bases). The CDR3 is 13 amino acids. The V and J ends lost 5 bases and 7 bases respectively, with 15 bases between them. CDR1 is SEHNR and CDR2 is FQNEAQ in the germline V gene (reference sequence). The CDR3 DNA reads as TGTGCCAGCAGCCTAAGCGGCCCGCTTGAGCAGTACTTC. As protein: CASSLSGPLEQYF.

CDR3 DNA sequence: TGTGCCATCAGTGACGCCTCCCCGGGACGGTACTTAAACACCATATATTTT. It encodes CAISDASPGRYLNTIYF. The chain carries TRBV10-3 and TRBJ1-3; tentatively, D is TRBD1 (5 bases). The CDR3 consists of 17 residues. The germline V and J ends were trimmed by 3 bases and 6 bases, with 21 bases remaining between them. Germline CDR1 ENHRY, CDR2 SYGVKD.